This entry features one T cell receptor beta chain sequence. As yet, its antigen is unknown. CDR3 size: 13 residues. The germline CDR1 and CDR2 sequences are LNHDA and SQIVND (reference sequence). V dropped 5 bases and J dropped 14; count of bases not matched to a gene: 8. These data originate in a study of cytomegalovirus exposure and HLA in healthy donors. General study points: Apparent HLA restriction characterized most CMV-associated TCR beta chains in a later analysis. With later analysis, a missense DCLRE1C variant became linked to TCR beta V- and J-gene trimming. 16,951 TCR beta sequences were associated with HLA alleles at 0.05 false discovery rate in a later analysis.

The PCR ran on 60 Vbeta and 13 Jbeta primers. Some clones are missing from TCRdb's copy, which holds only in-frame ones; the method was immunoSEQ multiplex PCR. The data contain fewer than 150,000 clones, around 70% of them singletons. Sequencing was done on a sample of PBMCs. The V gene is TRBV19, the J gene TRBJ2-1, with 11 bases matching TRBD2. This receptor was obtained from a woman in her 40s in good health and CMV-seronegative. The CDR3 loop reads CASSPGTSGPKFF. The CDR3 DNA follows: TGTGCCAGTAGTCCAGGGACTAGCGGACCGAAGTTCTTC.